This T cell receptor (beta chain) came from a study of pediatric ulcerative colitis. A word on this clone: The antigen is not known.

The method was immunoSEQ multiplex PCR; TCRdb's version includes in-frame clones alone and lacks a portion of them. Seen here are roughly 19,000 clones, 70% to 85% observed once, and the top ten hold around 7%. The CDR3 extends over 13 amino acids. Trimming cost V 4 bases and J 4 bases, with 11 bases left between them. The germline gives CDR1 SQVTM, CDR2 ANQGSEA. The rectum was sampled with one to two pinch biopsies at colonoscopy. Findings and caveats of the study: Blood samples from a couple of patients yielded substantially fewer templates and were excluded from blood-rectal overlap analysis.

The origin of this receptor is a boy aged 5-17 years with moderate ulcerative colitis. This chain uses TRBV29-1 with TRBJ1-3; a possible D gene is TRBD1 (5 bases). The sequenced sample was gut tissue. The CDR3 coding sequence is TGCAGCGTTGTGGGTAGGGACGGAAACACCATATATTTT. This codes for CSVVGRDGNTIYF.